One sample yielded the 21 T cell receptor beta chains listed below, sequenced in a study of breast tumors, draining lymph nodes, adjacent tissues. Axillary draining lymph nodes of breast cancer patients supplied the node samples. TCRdb ran MiXCR on the multiplex PCR reads and lists one entry per CDR3 protein. Of about 130,000 distinct CDR3 sequences listed, about a fifth are singletons. The sample was axillary lymph node tissue. Receptors originate from a female donor with breast cancer. Some clones in this sample may be carry-over from other donors' samples.

At least ten counts were recorded for this clonotype. The chain combines TRBV20-1 with TRBJ1-2; 10 positions match TRBD1. Germline values: CDR1 DFQATT, CDR2 SNEGSKA (reference sequence). V lost 6 bases and J lost 7; bases outside the gene matches: 8. The CDR3 runs to 13 residues. CDR3 loop: CSADPTGGSGYTF. In nucleotides, the CDR3 is TGCAGTGCGGACCCGACAGGGGGCTCTGGCTACACCTTC.

This clonotype showed up many times. This sequence joins TRBV6-5 and TRBJ2-5; TRBD1 aligns across 9 bases. After removal of 2 bases from V and 5 bases from J, the junction contained 3 bases not matched to a gene. The CDR3 length is 14 residues. Germline CDR1 is MNHEY and CDR2 is SVGAGI. Here the CDR3 DNA reads TGTGCCAGCAGTTACACAGGGGGCCTGGAGACCCAGTACTTC. It is translated as CASSYTGGLETQYF.

Comments on this clonotype: This could be a read error, since a much larger clone is one nucleotide away. The chain carries TRBV15 and TRBJ2-3; 13 bases match TRBD2. CDR1 LNHNV and CDR2 YYDKDF come from the germline V gene (reference sequence). CDR3 length: 17 amino acids. The DNA of the CDR3 is TGTGCCACCAGCGGAGATCTGACTAGCGGGAGGAGAAATACGCAGTATTTT. Residues: CATSGDLTSGRRNTQYF.

This clonotype was counted ten times or more. This rearrangement joins TRBV6-2 or TRBV6-3 to TRBJ2-5; maybe TRBD1 (5 bases). The V end lost 5 bases, the J end lost 7 bases, and 14 bases lay between the germline ends. The CDR3 runs to 13 residues. From germline, CDR1 is MNHEY and CDR2 SVGEGT. DNA for the CDR3: TGTGCCAGCAGTCTGGACCCTAGGGGGACCCAGTACTTC. As protein: CASSLDPRGTQYF.

This clonotype was recorded many times. The rearrangement joins TRBV7-9 to TRBJ1-2; a weak D match, TRBD1 (5 bases). This CDR3 is built from 15 residues. V was clipped by 4 bases and J by 8 bases, with 20 bases between them. Per the germline V gene, CDR1 is SEHNR and CDR2 is FQNEAQ (reference sequence). CDR3 amino acids: CASSSGPVPLFGYTF. The CDR3 DNA follows: TGTGCCAGCAGCTCGGGACCGGTCCCGCTATTCGGCTACACCTTC.

This clonotype occurred many times. The chain uses TRBV5-1 and TRBJ2-1; a possible D gene is TRBD1 (5 bases). The germline V gene has CDR1 SGHRS and CDR2 YFSETQ. Trimming cost V 0 bases and J 5 bases, with 9 bases left between them. The CDR3 length is 14 residues. CDR3 DNA: TGCGCCAGCAGCTTGGTCAGGGTGGACAATGAGCAGTTCTTC. Its translation: CASSLVRVDNEQFF. Drawing the rest from reference TRBV5-1 and TRBJ2-1, the complete variable domain is KAGVTQTPRYLIKTRGQQVTLSCSPISGHRSVSWYQQTPGQGLQFLFEYFSETQRNKGNFPGRFSGRQFSNSRSEMNVSTLELGDSALYLCASSLVRVDNEQFFGPGTRLTVL.

This clonotype was counted a single time. The V call is TRBV7-6, the J call TRBJ2-6, with D perhaps matching TRBD2 (5 bases). In germline, CDR1 is SGHVS, CDR2 FNYEAQ. V lost 5 bases and J lost 4, with 15 bases in between. The CDR3 covers 16 residues. The CDR3 is CASSLAEGAGANVLTF. The CDR3, as DNA: TGTGCCAGCAGCCTGGCCGAGGGAGCGGGGGCCAACGTCCTGACTTTC.

This clonotype was recorded many times. J is TRBJ2-3 and V is TRBV10-3; no definite D call. CDR1 ENHRY and CDR2 SYGVKD come from the germline V gene. The CDR3 has 15 amino acids. The ends were cut back, 6 bases at V and 0 bases at J, with 13 bases in the middle. CDR3 protein: CAIRVSRQSTDTQYF. The CDR3 region has the DNA TGTGCCATCAGGGTCAGTCGGCAGAGCACAGATACGCAGTATTTT.

About this clonotype: Lacking the conserved final phenylalanine or tryptophan, this CDR3 likely reflects a read error. Because the CDR3's place on the DNA is in doubt, the DNA is left out and the CDR3 is given as listed by TCRdb. The chain uses TRBV5-6 and TRBJ2-7; no DNA check was done on the table's D call, TRBD2. CDR1 and CDR2 (germline): SGHDT, YYEEEE. The CDR3 length is 16 residues, termini included. The chain's CDR3 is CASSLRMAGGPRERYS.

This clonotype was seen at least ten times. The J gene is TRBJ2-1, the V gene TRBV28; D may be TRBD2 (6 bases). V lost 6 bases and J lost 9, with 12 bases in between. Germline-derived CDR1 and CDR2 are MDHEN and SYDVKM. The CDR3 has 12 amino acids. CDR3 in amino acids: CASSRGRGEQFF. DNA for the CDR3: TGTGCCAGCAGCCGGGGGAGAGGTGAGCAGTTCTTC.

This clonotype appeared many times. The chain employs TRBV6-1 and TRBJ1-3; tentatively, D is TRBD1 (5 bases). This CDR3 is 13 amino acids long. Looked up from germline, CDR1 is MNHNS and CDR2 is SASEGT. V was pared by 2 bases and J by 7 bases, with 9 bases between. CDR3 in DNA: TGTGCCAGCAGTGAACAGGGTCGGAACACCATATATTTT. Amino acids: CASSEQGRNTIYF.

This clonotype was found many times. The rearrangement links TRBV5-4 to TRBJ2-2; a weak D match, TRBD1 (6 bases). CDR1 is SGHNT and CDR2 is YYREEE in the germline V gene (reference sequence). Trimming left V 4 bases short and J 0 bases short, with 10 bases between. The CDR3 totals 15 residues. CDR3 DNA sequence: TGTGCCAGCAGCCCGGGACAAGCGAACACCGGGGAGCTGTTTTTT. Amino acids: CASSPGQANTGELFF.

As concerns this clonotype: It may be a read error: a sequence one base away is much more abundant. CDR3 sequence reads: CASGAQADTQYF. The CDR3 bases are TGTGCCAGCGGCGCACAAGCAGATACGCAGTATTTT. The chain links TRBV3-1 to TRBJ2-3, with D unclear. Germline values: CDR1 LGHDT, CDR2 YNNKEL (reference sequence). There are 12 residues in the CDR3. Trimming stripped 8 bases from V and 4 bases from J, with 10 bases between.

This clonotype came up many times. The J gene is TRBJ2-7, the V gene TRBV7-9, with D possibly being TRBD2 (7 bases). The germline CDR1 and CDR2 sequences are SEHNR and FQNEAQ (reference sequence). This CDR3 comprises 13 residues. With 7 bases removed from V and 6 bases from J, the gap between germline ends came to 16 bases. The CDR3 sequence: CASTWGGAGEQYF. For the CDR3, the DNA is TGTGCCAGCACCTGGGGGGGGGCGGGCGAGCAGTACTTC.

The sample holds many counts of this clonotype. The V and J genes are TRBV29-1 and TRBJ2-5, with 10 bases matching TRBD1. Per the germline V gene, CDR1 is SQVTM and CDR2 is ANQGSEA. V shed 6 bases, J shed 1 base, and the junction held 2 bases outside the gene matches. The CDR3 is 13 residues long. DNA of the CDR3: TGCAGCGTGGGACAGGGGTTCCAAGAGACCCAGTACTTC. Its translation is CSVGQGFQETQYF.

Many counts were recorded for this clonotype. The CDR3 DNA follows: TGCGCCAGCAGCGAGGGACTAGCGGGAGTTGGGAACACCGGGGAGCTGTTTTTT. Protein: CASSEGLAGVGNTGELFF. This chain joins TRBV5-1 and TRBJ2-2, with TRBD2 identical over 14 bases. The trim removed 4 bases at V and 1 base at J, leaving 6 bases unmatched. Germline values: CDR1 SGHRS, CDR2 YFSETQ. The CDR3 is 18 residues long. Combining the CDR3 with reference TRBV5-1 and TRBJ2-2 gives the whole variable domain KAGVTQTPRYLIKTRGQQVTLSCSPISGHRSVSWYQQTPGQGLQFLFEYFSETQRNKGNFPGRFSGRQFSNSRSEMNVSTLELGDSALYLCASSEGLAGVGNTGELFFGEGSRLTVL.

The table lists this clonotype with a count of one. A much larger clone differs from this one at a single base, so this may be a read error. The genes are TRBV19 and TRBJ2-1; 9 bases fit TRBD2. This CDR3 has 16 amino acids. After removal of 2 bases from V and 8 bases from J, the junction contained 10 bases not matched to a gene. Germline V gene data show CDR1 as LNHDA and CDR2 as SQIVND (reference sequence). The CDR3 is CASSISSGRVYDEQFF. The CDR3 bases are TGTGCCAGTAGTATAAGTAGCGGGAGAGTTTACGATGAGCAGTTCTTC.

Remarks on this clonotype: This clone may be a read error of a much larger clone one base away. The chain has TRBV15 and TRBJ2-1; D perhaps matches TRBD2 (5 bases). This CDR3 is built from 17 residues. Germline loops: CDR1 LNHNV, CDR2 YYDKDF (reference sequence). The CDR3, as DNA: TGTGTCACCAGCAGACCGTCTAGCTCCAGCTCCTACAATGAGCAGTTCTTC. It yields the protein CVTSRPSSSSSYNEQFF.

The J gene is TRBJ1-1, the V gene TRBV20-1; 8 bases fit TRBD1. Germline V gives CDR1 DFQATT, CDR2 SNEGSKA (reference sequence). The CDR3 loop spans 15 amino acids. The trim removed 6 bases at V and 3 bases at J, leaving 12 bases unmatched. This CDR3 reads CSATPYRGGYTEAFF. The CDR3 bases are TGCAGTGCCACGCCATACAGGGGGGGGTACACTGAAGCTTTCTTT.

A remark on this clonotype: The conserved closing phenylalanine or tryptophan is absent in this CDR3, likely reflecting a read error. The chain links TRBV6-2 or TRBV6-3 to TRBJ1-5; D unclear. The CDR3 consists of 15 residues. Deletions cut 6 bases from V and 5 bases from J, with 17 bases between. Germline CDR1 reads MNHEY; CDR2 reads SVGEGT. CDR3 residues: CASREANGYYQPQHS. In DNA, the CDR3 is TGTGCCAGCAGGGAGGCTAACGGGTACTATCAGCCCCAGCATTCT.

This clonotype was seen at least ten times. J is TRBJ2-5 and V is TRBV5-1; 12 positions match TRBD2. V shed 6 bases, J shed 3 bases, and the junction held 6 bases outside the gene matches. Germline V CDR1 and CDR2: SGHRS, YFSETQ. The CDR3 sequence is 15 residues long. This chain's CDR3 is CASKWTSGIEETQYF. CDR3 in DNA: TGCGCCAGCAAATGGACTAGCGGGATCGAAGAGACCCAGTACTTC. The full variable domain, in which reference TRBV5-1 and TRBJ2-5 provide the parts outside the CDR3, is KAGVTQTPRYLIKTRGQQVTLSCSPISGHRSVSWYQQTPGQGLQFLFEYFSETQRNKGNFPGRFSGRQFSNSRSEMNVSTLELGDSALYLCASKWTSGIEETQYFGPGTRLLVL.